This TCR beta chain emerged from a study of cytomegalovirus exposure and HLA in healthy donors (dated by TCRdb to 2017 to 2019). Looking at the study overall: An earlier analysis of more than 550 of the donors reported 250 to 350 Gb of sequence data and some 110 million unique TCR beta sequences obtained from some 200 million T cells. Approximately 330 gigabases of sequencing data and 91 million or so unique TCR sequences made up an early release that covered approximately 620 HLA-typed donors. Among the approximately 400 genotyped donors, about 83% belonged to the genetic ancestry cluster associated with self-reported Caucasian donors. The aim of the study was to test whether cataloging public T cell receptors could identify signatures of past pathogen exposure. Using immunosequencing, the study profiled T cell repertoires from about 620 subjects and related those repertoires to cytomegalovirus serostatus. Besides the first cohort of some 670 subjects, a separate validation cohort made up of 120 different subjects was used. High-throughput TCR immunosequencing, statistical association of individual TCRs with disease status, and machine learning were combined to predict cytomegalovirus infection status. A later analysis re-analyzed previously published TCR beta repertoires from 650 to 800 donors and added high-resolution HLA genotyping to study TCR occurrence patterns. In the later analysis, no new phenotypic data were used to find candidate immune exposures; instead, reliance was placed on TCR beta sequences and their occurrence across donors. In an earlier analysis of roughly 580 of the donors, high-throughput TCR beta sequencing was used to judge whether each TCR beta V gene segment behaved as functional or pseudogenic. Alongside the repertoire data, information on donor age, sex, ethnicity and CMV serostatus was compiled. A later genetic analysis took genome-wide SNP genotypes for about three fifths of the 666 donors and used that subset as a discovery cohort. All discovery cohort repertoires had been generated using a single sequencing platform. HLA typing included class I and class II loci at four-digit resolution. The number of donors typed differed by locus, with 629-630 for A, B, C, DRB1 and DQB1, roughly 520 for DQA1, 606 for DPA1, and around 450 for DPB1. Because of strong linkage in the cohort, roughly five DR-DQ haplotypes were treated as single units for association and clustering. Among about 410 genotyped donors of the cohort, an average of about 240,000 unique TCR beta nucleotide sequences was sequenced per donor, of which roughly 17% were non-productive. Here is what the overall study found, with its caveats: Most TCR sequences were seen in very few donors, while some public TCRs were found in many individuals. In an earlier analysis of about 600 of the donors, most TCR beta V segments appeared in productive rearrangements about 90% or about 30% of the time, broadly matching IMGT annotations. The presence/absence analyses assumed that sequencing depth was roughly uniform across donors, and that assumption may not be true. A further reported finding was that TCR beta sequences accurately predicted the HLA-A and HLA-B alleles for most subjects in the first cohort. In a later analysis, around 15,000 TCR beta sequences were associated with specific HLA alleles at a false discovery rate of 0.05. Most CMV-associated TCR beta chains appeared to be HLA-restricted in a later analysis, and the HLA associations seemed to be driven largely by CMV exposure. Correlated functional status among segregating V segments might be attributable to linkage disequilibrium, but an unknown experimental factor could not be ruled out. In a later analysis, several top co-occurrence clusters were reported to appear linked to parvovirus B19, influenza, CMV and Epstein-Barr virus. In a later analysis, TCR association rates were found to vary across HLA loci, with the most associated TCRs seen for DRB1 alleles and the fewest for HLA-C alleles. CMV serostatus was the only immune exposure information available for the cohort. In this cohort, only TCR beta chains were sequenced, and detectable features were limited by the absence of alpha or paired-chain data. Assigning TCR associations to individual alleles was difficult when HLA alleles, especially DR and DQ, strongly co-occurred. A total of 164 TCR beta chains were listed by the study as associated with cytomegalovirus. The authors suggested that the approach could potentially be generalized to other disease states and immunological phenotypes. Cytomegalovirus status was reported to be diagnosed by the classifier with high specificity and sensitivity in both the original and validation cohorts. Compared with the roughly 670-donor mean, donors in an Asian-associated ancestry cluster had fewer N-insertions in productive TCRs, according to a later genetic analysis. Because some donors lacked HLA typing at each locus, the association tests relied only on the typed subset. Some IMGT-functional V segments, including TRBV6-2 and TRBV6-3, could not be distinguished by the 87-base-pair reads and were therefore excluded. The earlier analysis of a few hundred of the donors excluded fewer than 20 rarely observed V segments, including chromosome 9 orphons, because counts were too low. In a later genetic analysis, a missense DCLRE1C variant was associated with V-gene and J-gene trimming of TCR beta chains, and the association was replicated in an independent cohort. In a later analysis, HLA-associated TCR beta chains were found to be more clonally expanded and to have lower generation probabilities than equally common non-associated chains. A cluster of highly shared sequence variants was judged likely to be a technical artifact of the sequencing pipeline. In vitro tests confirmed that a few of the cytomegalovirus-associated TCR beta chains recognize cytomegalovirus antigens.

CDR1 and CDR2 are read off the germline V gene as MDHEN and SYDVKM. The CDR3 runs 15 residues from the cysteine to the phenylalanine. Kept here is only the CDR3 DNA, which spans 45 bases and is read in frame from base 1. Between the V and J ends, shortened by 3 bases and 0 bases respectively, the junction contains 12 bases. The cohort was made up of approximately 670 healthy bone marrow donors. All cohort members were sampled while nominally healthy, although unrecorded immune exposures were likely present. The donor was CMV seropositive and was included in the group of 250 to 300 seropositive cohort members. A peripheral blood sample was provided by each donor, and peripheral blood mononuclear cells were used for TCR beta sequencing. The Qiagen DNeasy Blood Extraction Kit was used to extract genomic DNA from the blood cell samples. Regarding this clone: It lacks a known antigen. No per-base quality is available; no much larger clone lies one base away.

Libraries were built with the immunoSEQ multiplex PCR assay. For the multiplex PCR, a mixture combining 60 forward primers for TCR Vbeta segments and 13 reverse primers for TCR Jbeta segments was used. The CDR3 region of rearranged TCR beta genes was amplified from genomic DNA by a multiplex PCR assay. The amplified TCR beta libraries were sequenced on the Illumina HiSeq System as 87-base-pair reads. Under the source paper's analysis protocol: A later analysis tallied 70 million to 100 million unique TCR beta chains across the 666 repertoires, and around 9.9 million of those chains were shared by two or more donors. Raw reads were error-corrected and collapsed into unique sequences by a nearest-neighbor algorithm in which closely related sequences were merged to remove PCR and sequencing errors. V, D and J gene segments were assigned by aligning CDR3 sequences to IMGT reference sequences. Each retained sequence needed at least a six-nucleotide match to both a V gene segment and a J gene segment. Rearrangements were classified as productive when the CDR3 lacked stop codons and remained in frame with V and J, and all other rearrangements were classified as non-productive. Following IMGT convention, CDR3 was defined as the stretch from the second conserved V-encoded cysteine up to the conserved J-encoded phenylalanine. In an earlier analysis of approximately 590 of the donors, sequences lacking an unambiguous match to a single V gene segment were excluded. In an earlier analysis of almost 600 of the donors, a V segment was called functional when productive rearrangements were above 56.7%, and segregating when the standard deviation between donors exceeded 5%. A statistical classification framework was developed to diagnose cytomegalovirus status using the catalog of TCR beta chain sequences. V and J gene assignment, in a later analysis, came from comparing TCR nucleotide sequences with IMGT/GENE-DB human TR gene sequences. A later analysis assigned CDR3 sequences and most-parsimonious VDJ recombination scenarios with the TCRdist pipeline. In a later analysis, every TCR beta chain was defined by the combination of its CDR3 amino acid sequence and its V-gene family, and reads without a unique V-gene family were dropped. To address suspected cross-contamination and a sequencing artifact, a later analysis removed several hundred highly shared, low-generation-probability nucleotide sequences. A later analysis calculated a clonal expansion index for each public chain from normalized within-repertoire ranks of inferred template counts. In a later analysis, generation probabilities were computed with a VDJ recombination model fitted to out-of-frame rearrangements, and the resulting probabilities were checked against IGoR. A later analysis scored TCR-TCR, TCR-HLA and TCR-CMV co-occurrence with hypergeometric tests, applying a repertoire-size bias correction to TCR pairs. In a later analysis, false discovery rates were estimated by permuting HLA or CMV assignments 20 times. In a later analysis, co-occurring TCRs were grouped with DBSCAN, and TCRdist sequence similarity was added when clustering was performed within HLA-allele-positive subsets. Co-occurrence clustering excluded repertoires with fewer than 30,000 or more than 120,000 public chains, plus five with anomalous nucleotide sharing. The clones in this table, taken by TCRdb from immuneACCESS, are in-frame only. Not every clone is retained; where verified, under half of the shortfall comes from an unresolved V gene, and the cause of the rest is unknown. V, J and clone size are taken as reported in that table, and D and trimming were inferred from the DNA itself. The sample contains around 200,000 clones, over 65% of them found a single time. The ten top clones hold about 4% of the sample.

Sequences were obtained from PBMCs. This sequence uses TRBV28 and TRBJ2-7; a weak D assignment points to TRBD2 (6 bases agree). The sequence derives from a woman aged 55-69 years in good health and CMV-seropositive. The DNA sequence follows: TGTGCCAGCAGTTTGGCTAGCGCCTACTCCTACGAGCAGTACTTC. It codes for CASSLASAYSYEQYF.